This TCR beta chain was captured in a study of T cell responses to AZD1222 COVID-19 vaccine. Study conclusions and caveats: With two AZD1222 doses given, Spike-specific TCR breadth and depth both rose. Sampling captured repertoires only after the peak T cell response. The donor group comprised mostly white British people and more females; the analysis possibly underestimated clonal diversity. The number of AZD1222 recipients seropositive at baseline was only 5 to 7.

CDR1 MRHNA and CDR2 SNTAGT come from the germline V gene. Between the trimmed V and J ends, which lost 5 bases and 6 bases, there was a span of 13 bases. There are 14 residues in the CDR3. TCRdb's copy holds only in-frame clones and misses some; the assay was immunoSEQ multiplex PCR. Of tens of thousands of clones detected, 88% appear once; the ten largest clones hold under 30%. A word on this clone: Its antigen remains unknown.

Source: peripheral blood, taken 28 days after the second dose of the MenACWY control vaccine. The receptor comes from an adult who received the MenACWY meningococcal vaccine as a control. The V call is TRBV6-4, the J call TRBJ1-4, with D unclear. CDR3 residues: CASSYCKADEKLFF. CDR3 in DNA: TGTGCCAGCAGTTATTGTAAGGCGGATGAAAAACTGTTTTTT.